This TCR beta chain was identified in a study of tumor and adjacent non-tumor tissue in lung cancer. Study summary: Aged about 31 to 85 years, patients included 9 to 11 men and 4 or 5 women with stage I to III disease. General study results and limits: Tumor repertoires had a smaller top 100 clone share than normal lung.

Three rounds of nested PCR, following a modified ARM-PCR protocol, produced the TCRbeta library. MiXCR was run by TCRdb on the multiplex PCR reads, yielding one entry per CDR3 protein. The sample comprises about 66,000 distinct CDR3 sequences, roughly 72% of which are singletons, and over 25% rests with the top ten. This sample's RNA came from whole unsorted tissue. Notes on this clonotype: Its antigen is undetermined. Compared with germline, one end of the junction differs, possibly owing to a read error.

Germline V lookup: CDR1 MNHEY, CDR2 SVGAGI. CDR3 size: 13 residues. The sequencing input was lung tumor tissue. The chain links TRBV6-5 to TRBJ2-3, with D uncertain. This TCR was recovered from a man in his fifties or sixties with non-small cell lung cancer. The CDR3 DNA reads as TGTGCAAGCAGAACCGGAACCGCAGATAAGCAGTATTTT. Translation: CASRTGTADKQYF.